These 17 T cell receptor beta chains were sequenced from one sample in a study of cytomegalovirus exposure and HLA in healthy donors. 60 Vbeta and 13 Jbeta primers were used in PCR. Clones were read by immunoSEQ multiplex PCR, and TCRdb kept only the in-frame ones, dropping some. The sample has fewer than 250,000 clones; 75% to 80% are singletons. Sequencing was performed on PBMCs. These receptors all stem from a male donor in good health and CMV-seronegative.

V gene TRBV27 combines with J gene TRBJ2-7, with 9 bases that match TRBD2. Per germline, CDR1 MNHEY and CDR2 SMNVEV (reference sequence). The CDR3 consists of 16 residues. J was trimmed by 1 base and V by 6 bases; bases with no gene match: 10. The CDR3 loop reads CASSHPLAGRSYEQYF. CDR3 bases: TGTGCCAGCAGCCATCCTCTAGCGGGAAGGTCCTACGAGCAGTACTTC.

The CDR3 DNA reads TGCGCCAGCAGCCAAGACTGGACTAGCGGGAGGTACGAGCAGTACTTC. Protein product: CASSQDWTSGRYEQYF. The chain is built from TRBV4-3 and TRBJ2-7; TRBD2 aligns across 14 bases. This CDR3 region has 16 residues. V shed 0 bases, J shed 4 bases, and the junction held 2 bases outside the gene matches. Germline CDR1 and CDR2: LGHNA and YSLEER.

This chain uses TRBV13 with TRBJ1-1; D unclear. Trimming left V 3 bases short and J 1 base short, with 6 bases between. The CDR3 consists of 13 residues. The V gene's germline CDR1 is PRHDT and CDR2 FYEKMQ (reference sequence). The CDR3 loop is CASSFQENTEAFF. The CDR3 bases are TGTGCCAGCAGCTTCCAGGAGAACACTGAAGCTTTCTTT. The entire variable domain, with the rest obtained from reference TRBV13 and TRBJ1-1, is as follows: AAGVIQSPRHLIKEKRETATLKCYPIPRHDTVYWYQQGPGQDPQFLISFYEKMQSDKGSIPDRFSAQQFSDYHSELNMSSLELGDSALYFCASSFQENTEAFFGQGTRLTVV.

Here the CDR3 reads CASSGQGVAGVGETQYF. Here the CDR3 DNA reads TGTGCCAGTAGCGGACAGGGAGTAGCGGGAGTGGGAGAGACCCAGTACTTC. The V and J genes are TRBV19 and TRBJ2-5; possible D gene TRBD2, 9 bases. The CDR3 contains 17 residues. Germline CDR1 LNHDA, CDR2 SQIVND (reference sequence). V gave up 6 bases and J gave up 4 bases, with 24 bases separating them.

CDR3 loop: CASSSPTGLNTEAFF. The CDR3 DNA reads TGTGCCAGCAGCTCGCCGACAGGACTCAACACTGAAGCTTTCTTT. The gene calls are TRBV9 and TRBJ1-1; tentatively, D is TRBD1 (6 bases). The CDR3 runs 15 residues. V lost 4 bases and J lost 2, with 15 bases in between. The germline CDR1 and CDR2 sequences are SGDLS and YYNGEE. Drawing the rest from reference TRBV9 and TRBJ1-1, the complete variable domain is DSGVTQTPKHLITATGQRVTLRCSPRSGDLSVYWYQQSLDQGLQFLIQYYNGEERAKGNILERFSAQQFPDLHSELNLSSLELGDSALYFCASSSPTGLNTEAFFGQGTRLTVV.

This CDR3 is CASSDGTTEALHF. CDR3 DNA sequence: TGTGCCAGCAGCGACGGGACAACGGAAGCCCTCCACTTT. The rearrangement links TRBV9 to TRBJ1-6, with TRBD1 as a possible D gene (6 bases). V was clipped by 3 bases and J by 14 bases, with 15 bases between them. The CDR3 contains 13 residues. Germline CDR1 is SGDLS and CDR2 is YYNGEE.

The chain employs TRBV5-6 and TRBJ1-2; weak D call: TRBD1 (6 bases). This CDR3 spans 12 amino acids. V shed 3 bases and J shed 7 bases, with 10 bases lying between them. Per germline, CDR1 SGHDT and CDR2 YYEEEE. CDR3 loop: CASSSGAGGYTF. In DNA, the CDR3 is TGTGCCAGCAGCTCAGGGGCGGGTGGCTACACCTTC.

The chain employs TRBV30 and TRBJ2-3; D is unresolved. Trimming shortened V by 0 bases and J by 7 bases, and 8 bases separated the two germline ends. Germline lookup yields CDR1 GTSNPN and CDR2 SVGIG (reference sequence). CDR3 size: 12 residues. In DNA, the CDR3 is TGTGCCTGGAGTGTTCTTGACTATACGCAGTATTTT. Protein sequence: CAWSVLDYTQYF.

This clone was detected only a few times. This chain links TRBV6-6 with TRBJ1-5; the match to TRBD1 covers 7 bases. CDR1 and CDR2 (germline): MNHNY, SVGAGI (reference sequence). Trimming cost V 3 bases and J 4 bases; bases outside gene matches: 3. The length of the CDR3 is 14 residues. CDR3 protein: CASSYEQGNQPQHF. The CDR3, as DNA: TGTGCCAGCAGTTATGAACAGGGGAATCAGCCCCAGCATTTT.

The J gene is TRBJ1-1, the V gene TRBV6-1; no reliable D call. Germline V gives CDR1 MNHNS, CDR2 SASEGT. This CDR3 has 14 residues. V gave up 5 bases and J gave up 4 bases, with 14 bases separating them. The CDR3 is CASSPTVPGTEAFF. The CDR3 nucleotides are TGTGCCAGCAGTCCGACGGTTCCAGGCACTGAAGCTTTCTTT.

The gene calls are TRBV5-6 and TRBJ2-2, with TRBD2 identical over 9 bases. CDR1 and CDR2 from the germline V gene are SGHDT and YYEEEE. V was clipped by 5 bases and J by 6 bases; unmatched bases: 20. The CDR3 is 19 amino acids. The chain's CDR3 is CASRLAPGTSTVRPGELFF. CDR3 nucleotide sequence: TGTGCCAGCAGGCTGGCCCCCGGGACTAGCACGGTTCGTCCCGGGGAGCTGTTTTTT.

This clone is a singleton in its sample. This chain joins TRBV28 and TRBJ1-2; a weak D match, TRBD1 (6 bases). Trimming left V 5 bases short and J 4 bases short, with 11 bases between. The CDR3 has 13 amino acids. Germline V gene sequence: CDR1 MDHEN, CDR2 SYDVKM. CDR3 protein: CASSTGWSYGYTF. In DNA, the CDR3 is TGTGCCAGCAGTACAGGGTGGAGCTATGGCTACACCTTC.

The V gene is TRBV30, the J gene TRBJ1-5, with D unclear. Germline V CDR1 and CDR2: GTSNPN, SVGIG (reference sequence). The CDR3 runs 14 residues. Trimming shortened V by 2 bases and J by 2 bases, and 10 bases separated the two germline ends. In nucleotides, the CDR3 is TGTGCCTGGAGTCAGTCGGGAGGCAATCAGCCCCAGCATTTT. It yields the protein CAWSQSGGNQPQHF.

In nucleotides, the CDR3 is TGTGCCAGCAGCTCGGGACAGGGGGTAGGGGCCAACGTCCTGACTTTC. Its translation is CASSSGQGVGANVLTF. V usage is TRBV11-3 and J usage is TRBJ2-6, with 11 bases aligning to TRBD1. V shed 4 bases and J 4 bases; nucleotides not matched to a gene: 3. The CDR3 sequence is 16 residues long. Germline V gene lookup returns CDR1 SGHNT and CDR2 YENEEA.

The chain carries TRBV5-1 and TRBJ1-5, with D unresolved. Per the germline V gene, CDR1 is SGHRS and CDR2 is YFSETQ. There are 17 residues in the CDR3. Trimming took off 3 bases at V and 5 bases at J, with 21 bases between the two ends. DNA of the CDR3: TGCGCCAGCAGCTGGACCCCTGTGGGGAGGGCCTATCAGCCCCAGCATTTT. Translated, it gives CASSWTPVGRAYQPQHF.

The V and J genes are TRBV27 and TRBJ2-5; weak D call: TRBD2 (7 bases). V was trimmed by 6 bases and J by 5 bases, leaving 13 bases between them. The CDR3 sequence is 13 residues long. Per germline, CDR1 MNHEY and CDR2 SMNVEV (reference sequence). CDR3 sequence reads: CASSQGRGETQYF. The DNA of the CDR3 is TGTGCCAGCAGCCAGGGGCGGGGGGAGACCCAGTACTTC.

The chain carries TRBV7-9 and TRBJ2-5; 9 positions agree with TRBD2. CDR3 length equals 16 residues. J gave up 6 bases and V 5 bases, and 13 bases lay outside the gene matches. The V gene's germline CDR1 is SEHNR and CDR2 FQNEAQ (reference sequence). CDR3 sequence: CASSPPGGGATKTQYF. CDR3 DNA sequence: TGTGCCAGCAGCCCCCCAGGCGGGGGGGCTACGAAGACCCAGTACTTC.